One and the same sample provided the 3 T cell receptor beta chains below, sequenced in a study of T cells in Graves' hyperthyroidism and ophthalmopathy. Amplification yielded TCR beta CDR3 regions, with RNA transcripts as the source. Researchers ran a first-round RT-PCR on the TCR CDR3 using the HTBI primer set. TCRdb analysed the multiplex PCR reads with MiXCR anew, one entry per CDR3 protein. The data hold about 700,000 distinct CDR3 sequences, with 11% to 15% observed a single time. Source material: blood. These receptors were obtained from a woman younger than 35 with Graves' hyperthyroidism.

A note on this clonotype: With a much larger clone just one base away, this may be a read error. In nucleotides, the CDR3 is TGTGCCATCAGTGGCCGGCCGCTTAACTATGGCTACACCTTC. Translated, it gives CAISGRPLNYGYTF. V gene TRBV10-3 combines with J gene TRBJ1-2; no reliable D call. Germline V gives CDR1 ENHRY, CDR2 SYGVKD. Trimming stripped 4 bases from V and 1 base from J, with 10 bases between. CDR3 length: 14 residues.

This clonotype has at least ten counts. The CDR3 DNA is TGCGCCAGCAGCTTGGCCGGGACAGGGGGGGCCAATGAGCAGTTCTTC. Its protein product is CASSLAGTGGANEQFF. The J gene is TRBJ2-1, the V gene TRBV5-1; 11 bases match TRBD1. Germline CDR1 and CDR2: SGHRS and YFSETQ. The trim removed 0 bases at V and 6 bases at J, leaving 5 bases unmatched. This CDR3 has 16 amino acids.

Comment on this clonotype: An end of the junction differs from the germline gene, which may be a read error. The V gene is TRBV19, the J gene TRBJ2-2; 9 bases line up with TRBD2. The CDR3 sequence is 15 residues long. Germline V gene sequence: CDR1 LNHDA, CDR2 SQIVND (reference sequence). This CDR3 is CASSLAGDRTGELFF. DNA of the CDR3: TGTGCCAGTAGCTTAGCGGGAGACAGGACCGGGGAGCTGTTCTTT.